What follows are 19 T cell receptor beta chains derived from one specimen sequenced in a study of T cells after yellow fever vaccination (dated by TCRdb to the late 2010s). The library was produced with 5' RACE. For sequencing, an Illumina HiSeq 2500 was employed. TCRdb's own reprocessing of the public reads used fastp at Q25 and MiXCR and kept productive beta chains. A single entry per CDR3 protein holds the most common genes and DNA from its merged rows. This sample comprises hundreds of thousands of distinct CDR3 sequences, 15% to 20% of them detected only once. The leading ten clones occupy around 15% of the sample. In light of the paper, this sample's treatment or condition label describes: live attenuated yellow fever vaccine strain. This specimen was PBMCs, taken 15 days after the yellow fever booster vaccination. The receptor source for this set is a young man who received the YFV17D yellow fever vaccine.

This clonotype has only a few counts. This rearrangement joins TRBV20-1 to TRBJ2-7; D is perhaps TRBD1 or TRBD2 (5 bases each). Germline V gene sequence: CDR1 DFQATT, CDR2 SNEGSKA (reference sequence). This CDR3 is built from 14 residues. The V and J ends lost 4 bases and 1 base respectively, with 14 bases between them. The CDR3 sequence: CSANRDPASYEQYF. The DNA of the CDR3 is TGCAGTGCTAACCGGGACCCGGCATCCTACGAGCAGTACTTC.

J is TRBJ2-1 and V is TRBV19; D possibly uses TRBD1 or TRBD2 (5 bases each). The V end lost 6 bases, the J end lost 5 bases, and 17 bases lay between the germline ends. The CDR3 consists of 15 residues. In germline, CDR1 is LNHDA, CDR2 SQIVND (reference sequence). This CDR3 reads CASSPGVGDHNEQFF. CDR3 in DNA: TGTGCCAGTAGCCCCGGGGTGGGGGATCACAATGAGCAGTTCTTC.

This clonotype was found a few times. The chain has TRBV18 and TRBJ2-1; D unresolved. Deletions cut 3 bases from V and 7 bases from J, with 10 bases between. CDR3 length: 13 amino acids. Germline V gene data show CDR1 as KGHSH and CDR2 as LQKENI. CDR3 loop: CASSPPKVNEQFF. As DNA, the CDR3 is TGTGCCAGCTCACCTCCCAAAGTAAATGAGCAGTTCTTC. Supplemented by reference TRBV18 and TRBJ2-1, the full variable domain reads NAGVMQNPRHLVRRRGQEARLRCSPMKGHSHVYWYRQLPEEGLKFMVYLQKENIIDESGMPKERFSAEFPKEGPSILRIQQVVRGDSAAYFCASSPPKVNEQFFGPGTRLTVL.

The rearrangement links TRBV11-2 to TRBJ2-1, with a possible D match to TRBD2 (6 bases). Trimming removed 4 bases from V and 8 bases from J, with 6 bases in between. The CDR3 is 11 residues long. Per the germline V gene, CDR1 is SGHAT and CDR2 is FQNNGV. CDR3: CASSWEDEQFF. CDR3 bases: TGTGCCAGCAGCTGGGAGGATGAGCAGTTCTTC.

This clonotype showed up just a few times. The germline gene is not matched at one end of the junction; a read error may be the cause. The chain recombines TRBV5-1 with TRBJ2-1; no definite D call. This CDR3 is built from 13 residues. Germline V gives CDR1 SGHRS, CDR2 YFSETQ. The CDR3 protein is CASSLGNLFEQFF. CDR3 nucleotide sequence: TGCGCCAGCAGTTTGGGTAATCTTTTTGAGCAGTTCTTC.

This clonotype was detected a few times. The chain combines TRBV12-3 or TRBV12-4 with TRBJ1-1; no definite D call. Trimming took 4 bases from V and 10 from J, leaving 13 bases between them. The CDR3 loop spans 12 amino acids. As DNA, the CDR3 is TGTGCCAGCAGTTCCCAAGACATTGTAGCTTTCTTT. Its protein product is CASSSQDIVAFF.

This chain joins TRBV7-2 and TRBJ2-3; D is possibly TRBD1 or TRBD2 (5 bases each). Germline CDR1 and CDR2: SGHTA and FQGNSA. Trimming cost V 5 bases and J 3 bases, with 12 bases left between them. This CDR3 contains 14 residues. The CDR3 protein is CASSPGARTDTQYF. Here the CDR3 DNA reads TGTGCCAGCAGCCCCGGGGCGAGGACAGATACGCAGTATTTT. Using reference TRBV7-2 and TRBJ2-3 for the parts outside the CDR3, the full variable domain is GAGVSQSPSNKVTEKGKDVELRCDPISGHTALYWYRQSLGQGLEFLIYFQGNSAPDKSGLPSDRFSAERTGGSVSTLTIQRTQQEDSAVYLCASSPGARTDTQYFGPGTRLTVL.

A few counts support this clonotype. The chain joins TRBV5-6 to TRBJ2-2; D uncertain. This CDR3 has 12 amino acids. V was trimmed by 5 bases and J by 4 bases, leaving 6 bases between them. CDR1 is SGHDT, CDR2 YYEEEE, per germline. CDR3 nucleotides: TGTGCCAGCAGAAATACCACCGGGGAGCTGTTTTTT. Amino acids: CASRNTTGELFF.

This clonotype turned up a few times. The chain recombines TRBV20-1 with TRBJ2-3, with 9 bases aligning to TRBD2. The ends lost 3 bases at V and 1 base at J; junction bases unmatched: 20. The CDR3 sequence is 20 residues long. CDR1 is DFQATT and CDR2 is SNEGSKA in the germline V gene (reference sequence). The DNA for the CDR3 is TGCAGTGCTAGTAACCTGGCGACTAGCGGAACTATCTTTGGCACAGATACGCAGTATTTT. This encodes CSASNLATSGTIFGTDTQYF.

The chain recombines TRBV20-1 with TRBJ2-5, with TRBD2 matching over 7 bases. The V gene end was trimmed by 4 bases and the J gene end by 1 base; junction bases not matched to a gene: 6. The CDR3 spans 14 residues. CDR1 and CDR2 from the germline V gene are DFQATT and SNEGSKA (reference sequence). The CDR3 DNA sequence: TGCAGTGCTATTTCGCGGGAGACCCAAGAGACCCAGTACTTC. Translating gives CSAISRETQETQYF.

The CDR3 sequence: CASSKAYRSYEQYF. CDR3 DNA sequence: TGTGCCAGTAGTAAAGCCTACCGATCCTACGAGCAGTACTTC. The rearrangement links TRBV19 to TRBJ2-7; no definite D call. CDR1 LNHDA and CDR2 SQIVND come from the germline V gene (reference sequence). CDR3 length: 14 amino acids. V was trimmed by 4 bases and J by 1 base, leaving 11 bases between them. Full variable domain (outside the CDR3, taken from reference TRBV19 and TRBJ2-7): DGGITQSPKYLFRKEGQNVTLSCEQNLNHDAMYWYRQDPGQGLRLIYYSQIVNDFQKGDIAEGYSVSREKKESFPLTVTSAQKNPTAFYLCASSKAYRSYEQYFGPGTRLTVT.

The chain has TRBV10-3 and TRBJ2-7; 11 positions agree with TRBD2. Germline V gene data show CDR1 as ENHRY and CDR2 as SYGVKD. J lost 7 bases, V lost 4 bases, and 15 bases had no gene match. This CDR3 region has 17 residues. CDR3 protein: CAISGSGTSGVPGEQYF. The CDR3 coding sequence is TGTGCCATCAGTGGATCCGGGACTAGCGGAGTCCCGGGGGAGCAGTACTTC.

CDR3 residues: CACLYRGLAGEPAFF. The CDR3 bases are TGTGCCTGCCTCTACAGGGGACTAGCGGGAGAGCCGGCGTTCTTC. V is TRBV30 and J is TRBJ2-1; 14 bases are shared with TRBD2. Germline V lookup: CDR1 GTSNPN, CDR2 SVGIG (reference sequence). This CDR3 is 15 amino acids long. The junction had 16 bases not matched to a gene; V was cut back by 6 bases and J by 15 bases.

This clonotype was counted only a few times. This chain connects TRBV12-3 or TRBV12-4 to TRBJ2-5; TRBD1 might be the D (6 bases). Trimming pared 5 bases from V and 5 bases from J, leaving 15 bases between. The CDR3 length is 14 residues. CDR3 amino acids: CASSATHGGETQYF. CDR3 bases: TGTGCCAGCAGTGCGACACATGGGGGCGAGACCCAGTACTTC.

This clonotype was detected a few times. J is TRBJ2-3 and V is TRBV7-9, with 9 bases fitting TRBD2. Germline assignment: CDR1 SEHNR and CDR2 FQNEAQ (reference sequence). The V segment lost 5 bases and the J segment 6 bases; nucleotides outside the gene matches: 9. CDR3 length: 15 amino acids. The chain's CDR3 is CASSKTSGTWDTQYF. CDR3 in DNA: TGTGCCAGCAGCAAGACTAGCGGCACCTGGGATACGCAGTATTTT. Combining the CDR3 with reference TRBV7-9 and TRBJ2-3 gives the whole variable domain DTGVSQNPRHKITKRGQNVTFRCDPISEHNRLYWYRQTLGQGPEFLTYFQNEAQLEKSRLLSDRFSAERPKGSFSTLEIQRTEQGDSAMYLCASSKTSGTWDTQYFGPGTRLTVL.

This chain connects TRBV3-1 to TRBJ2-3; 7 nucleotides match TRBD2. The V gene's germline CDR1 is LGHDT and CDR2 YNNKEL (reference sequence). The trim removed 2 bases at V and 5 bases at J, leaving 1 base unmatched. This CDR3 spans 13 amino acids. This chain's CDR3 is CASSQLAEDTQYF. CDR3 sequence (DNA): TGTGCCAGCAGCCAACTAGCGGAAGATACGCAGTATTTT.

The table lists this clonotype with a few counts. The chain couples TRBV7-9 to TRBJ2-7; 11 bases agree with TRBD2. Germline CDR1 SEHNR, CDR2 FQNEAQ (reference sequence). The ends lost 3 bases at V and 5 bases at J; junction bases unmatched: 9. This CDR3 has 16 residues. CDR3 region: CASSFRLAGLVDEQYF. As DNA, the CDR3 is TGTGCCAGCAGCTTCAGACTAGCGGGACTCGTGGACGAGCAGTACTTC.

The rearrangement joins TRBV15 to TRBJ2-1; possibly TRBD1 for D (6 bases). The CDR3 is 19 residues long. Germline V gene lookup returns CDR1 LNHNV and CDR2 YYDKDF (reference sequence). The V and J ends lost 5 bases and 2 bases respectively, with 25 bases between them. The CDR3 region is CATSAIGPESGVTYNEQFF. CDR3 nucleotide sequence: TGTGCCACCAGCGCCATAGGGCCGGAGTCAGGGGTCACCTACAATGAGCAGTTCTTC. The complete variable domain, with remaining parts taken from reference TRBV15 and TRBJ2-1, reads DAMVIQNPRYQVTQFGKPVTLSCSQTLNHNVMYWYQQKSSQAPKLLFHYYDKDFNNEADTPDNFQSRRPNTSFCFLDIRSPGLGDTAMYLCATSAIGPESGVTYNEQFFGPGTRLTVL.

The V gene is TRBV28, the J gene TRBJ1-1; weak D call: TRBD1 (6 bases). Per the germline V gene, CDR1 is MDHEN and CDR2 is SYDVKM. This CDR3 contains 14 residues. Trimming took off 6 bases at V and 3 bases at J, with 14 bases between the two ends. The CDR3 bases are TGTGCCAGCAGCGCCAGAGGGACATACACTGAAGCTTTCTTT. Protein sequence: CASSARGTYTEAFF. Using reference TRBV28 and TRBJ1-1 for the parts outside the CDR3, the full variable domain is DVKVTQSSRYLVKRTGEKVFLECVQDMDHENMFWYRQDPGLGLRLIYFSYDVKMKEKGDIPEGYSVSREKKERFSLILESASTNQTSMYLCASSARGTYTEAFFGQGTRLTVV.